This TCR beta chain was retrieved from a study of OX40 agonist ivuxolimab in advanced cancers. Study findings and constraints: Also present in some nonresponders was a low level of normalized T-cell clonal expansion.

Losses at the gene ends were 1 base for V and 6 bases for J; bases not matched to a gene: 7. Germline loops: CDR1 MGHRA, CDR2 YSYEKL. CDR3 length equals 16 residues. As concerns this clone: Its antigen is unknown.

The assay was immunoSEQ multiplex PCR, and TCRdb's table has in-frame clones only and misses some. The profile shows about 56,000 clones, about 90% of them singletons. Sequencing used CD4+ or CD8+ T cells sorted from blood, obtained in a trial of the OX40 agonist ivuxolimab. This receptor was identified in an adult with an advanced solid tumor such as melanoma, head and neck, liver or kidney cancer. This chain links TRBV4-1 with TRBJ2-3, with 10 bases fitting TRBD2. The CDR3 DNA is TGCGCCAGCAGCCAAGTATATGCTAGCGGGAGTGATACGCAGTATTTT. Encoded protein: CASSQVYASGSDTQYF.